These 16 T cell receptor beta chains were all obtained from the same sample, sequenced in a study of graft-versus-host responses after intestinal transplantation. Using immunoSEQ multiplex PCR, the repertoire was profiled, and TCRdb retains in-frame clones only, with some absent. The repertoire consists of some 45,000 clones, with about 95% occurring once and the leading ten covering about 1.6%. Sample: PBMCs, taken about 11 months after intestinal transplant. The receptors here all came from a human patient who received an intestinal transplant, so some T cells may come from the graft donor.

The chain joins TRBV5-4 to TRBJ2-3, with D possibly matching TRBD1 (6 bases). Trimming shortened V by 0 bases and J by 2 bases, and 10 bases separated the two germline ends. Germline V gives CDR1 SGHNT, CDR2 YYREEE (reference sequence). CDR3 size: 15 residues. The CDR3 spells CASSLGRGHTDTQYF. CDR3 sequence (DNA): TGTGCCAGCAGCTTGGGCCGGGGACACACAGATACGCAGTATTTT.

The CDR3, as DNA: TGTGCCAGCCATTCAGGAAATCGTCTTAGGACTGAAGCTTTCTTT. Protein sequence: CASHSGNRLRTEAFF. This chain links TRBV18 with TRBJ1-1, with D unclear. This CDR3 is built from 15 residues. Trimming stripped 8 bases from V and 5 bases from J, with 21 bases between. Germline V gene data show CDR1 as KGHSH and CDR2 as LQKENI.

The chain has TRBV7-3 and TRBJ2-1, with 8 positions matching TRBD2. The germline V gene has CDR1 SGHTA and CDR2 FQGTGA. The CDR3 spans 16 residues. The V gene end was trimmed by 1 base and the J gene end by 2 bases; junction bases not matched to a gene: 4. The CDR3 sequence is CASSLNGGGTYNEQFF. The DNA for the CDR3 is TGTGCCAGCAGCTTAAACGGCGGGGGGACCTACAATGAGCAGTTCTTC. Supplemented by reference TRBV7-3 and TRBJ2-1, the full variable domain reads GAGVSQTPSNKVTEKGKYVELRCDPISGHTALYWYRQSLGQGPEFLIYFQGTGAADDSGLPNDRFFAVRPEGSVSTLKIQRTERGDSAVYLCASSLNGGGTYNEQFFGPGTRLTVL.

The chain carries TRBV6-6 and TRBJ1-5; D ambiguous. This CDR3 spans 13 amino acids. Trimming removed 2 bases from V and 6 bases from J, with 8 bases in between. From germline, CDR1 is MNHNY and CDR2 SVGAGI (reference sequence). The CDR3 sequence is CASSYTQFQPQHF. CDR3 DNA sequence: TGTGCCAGCAGTTACACGCAGTTTCAGCCCCAGCATTTT.

The J gene is TRBJ2-5, the V gene TRBV27; TRBD2 matches at 10 bases. The CDR3 is 16 residues long. In germline, CDR1 is MNHEY, CDR2 SMNVEV (reference sequence). V lost 4 bases and J lost 4; bases outside the gene matches: 9. CDR3 bases: TGTGCCAGCAGTTCCGAGCGGGAGGGCCTAACAGAGACCCAGTACTTC. Its protein product is CASSSEREGLTETQYF.

The chain recombines TRBV27 with TRBJ2-5; 12 nucleotides match TRBD2. This CDR3 has 18 amino acids. Unmatched junction bases numbered 19, after V lost 10 bases and J lost 4 bases. From germline, CDR1 is MNHEY and CDR2 SMNVEV (reference sequence). CDR3: CATRRLAGGGKGGETQYF. The CDR3, as DNA: TGTGCCACCAGACGCCTAGCGGGAGGGGGGAAGGGGGGAGAGACCCAGTACTTC.

The chain uses TRBV27 and TRBJ2-3; 9 bases line up with TRBD2. The V and J ends lost 4 bases and 3 bases, in that order; junction bases with no gene match: 8. The CDR3 is made up of 16 amino acids. Germline CDR1 is MNHEY and CDR2 is SMNVEV (reference sequence). The CDR3 region has the DNA TGTGCCAGCAGTTCCGGGACTAGCATTTCTACAGATACGCAGTATTTT. Encoded protein: CASSSGTSISTDTQYF.

Turning to this clone: A junction end diverges from the germline sequence, so it may reflect a read error. The V and J genes are TRBV7-3 and TRBJ2-3; D is unresolved. This CDR3 region has 13 residues. Per germline, CDR1 SGHTA and CDR2 FQGTGA. The CDR3 DNA is TGTGCCAGCAGCTTACTCGGACCAGATGCGCAGTATTTT. It specifies CASSLLGPDAQYF. Based on the CDR3 plus reference TRBV7-3 and TRBJ2-3, the full variable domain is GAGVSQTPSNKVTEKGKYVELRCDPISGHTALYWYRQSLGQGPEFLIYFQGTGAADDSGLPNDRFFAVRPEGSVSTLKIQRTERGDSAVYLCASSLLGPDAQYFGPGTRLTVL.

The chain recombines TRBV9 with TRBJ1-1; a weak D match, TRBD1 (5 bases). This CDR3 is built from 13 residues. Germline V gene sequence: CDR1 SGDLS, CDR2 YYNGEE. V was shortened by 7 bases and J by 2 bases, with 12 bases between the two germline ends. CDR3 sequence reads: CASGTGGNTEAFF. CDR3 DNA sequence: TGTGCCAGCGGGACTGGGGGAAACACTGAAGCTTTCTTT.

This sequence joins TRBV7-9 and TRBJ1-5; the D gene is possibly TRBD1 (6 bases). CDR1 is SEHNR, CDR2 FQNEAQ, per germline (reference sequence). V was pared by 5 bases and J by 5 bases, with 10 bases between. The CDR3 is 13 amino acids. CDR3 nucleotides: TGTGCCAGCAGCCTAAAGGGGGATCAGCCCCAGCATTTT. Translating gives CASSLKGDQPQHF.

This rearrangement joins TRBV5-1 to TRBJ1-1; 7 nucleotides agree with TRBD1. J gave up 0 bases and V 0 bases, and 5 bases lay outside the gene matches. Germline V CDR1 and CDR2: SGHRS, YFSETQ. The length of the CDR3 is 16 residues. Here the CDR3 reads CASSLVYRGMNTEAFF. The CDR3 region has the DNA TGCGCCAGCAGCTTGGTCTACAGGGGAATGAACACTGAAGCTTTCTTT.

V gene TRBV5-1 combines with J gene TRBJ1-5, with a tentative D call TRBD1 (6 bases). The CDR3 runs to 13 residues. V was cut by 7 bases and J by 5 bases, with 13 bases left in between. The V gene's germline CDR1 is SGHRS and CDR2 YFSETQ. In DNA form, the CDR3 reads TGCGCCAGCCGCCCGGACAGCGATCAGCCCCAGCATTTT. Translated: CASRPDSDQPQHF.

The gene calls are TRBV6-5 and TRBJ1-5; D remains ambiguous. This CDR3 contains 13 residues. Trimming cost V 5 bases and J 5 bases, with 10 bases left between them. Per the germline V gene, CDR1 is MNHEY and CDR2 is SVGAGI. Written as DNA, the CDR3 is TGTGCCAGCAGTACAACGACCGATCAGCCCCAGCATTTT. It encodes CASSTTTDQPQHF.

This clone was seen just once. This rearrangement joins TRBV29-1 to TRBJ1-1; D remains ambiguous. Trimming removed 5 bases from V and 0 bases from J, with 7 bases in between. Germline CDR1 is SQVTM and CDR2 is ANQGSEA. The CDR3 covers 12 residues. CDR3 DNA sequence: TGCAGCGTTCAATCCCTGAACACTGAAGCTTTCTTT. Protein product: CSVQSLNTEAFF.

The gene calls are TRBV9 and TRBJ1-2, with 10 positions matching TRBD1. CDR3 length: 15 amino acids. V lost 3 bases, J lost 2 bases, and 4 bases stayed unmatched. Germline CDR1 SGDLS, CDR2 YYNGEE. The CDR3 is CASSEMDRGNYGYTF. The CDR3 region has the DNA TGTGCCAGCAGCGAAATGGACAGGGGGAACTATGGCTACACCTTC.

The chain is built from TRBV6-5 and TRBJ2-3; 7 bases align to TRBD2. The CDR3 length is 14 residues. With V trimmed by 2 bases and J by 2 bases, 1 base remained unmatched. CDR1 is MNHEY and CDR2 is SVGAGI in the germline V gene. CDR3 nucleotides: TGTGCCAGCAGTTACCGACTAGCCACAGATACGCAGTATTTT. Its protein is CASSYRLATDTQYF.